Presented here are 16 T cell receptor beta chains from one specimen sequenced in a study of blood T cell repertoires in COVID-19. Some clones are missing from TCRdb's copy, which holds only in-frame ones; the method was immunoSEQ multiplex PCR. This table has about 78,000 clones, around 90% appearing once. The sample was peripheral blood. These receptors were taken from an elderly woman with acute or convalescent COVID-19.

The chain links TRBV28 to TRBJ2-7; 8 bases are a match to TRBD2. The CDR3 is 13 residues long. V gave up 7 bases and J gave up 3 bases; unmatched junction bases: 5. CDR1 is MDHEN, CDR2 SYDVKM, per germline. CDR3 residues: CASTPAGVYEQYF. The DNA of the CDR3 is TGTGCCAGCACCCCAGCGGGAGTCTACGAGCAGTACTTC.

This CDR3 reads CASSEAQTGTSGGRKDTQYF. The CDR3 coding sequence is TGTGCCAGCAGTGAAGCCCAAACCGGGACTAGCGGGGGGCGGAAAGATACGCAGTATTTT. V gene TRBV2 combines with J gene TRBJ2-3; TRBD2 matches 15 bases. Trimming took 0 bases from V and 5 from J; bases not matched to a gene: 12. The CDR3 is 20 amino acids. The germline CDR1 and CDR2 sequences are SNHLY and FYNNEI. Supplemented by reference TRBV2 and TRBJ2-3, the full variable domain reads EPEVTQTPSHQVTQMGQEVILRCVPISNHLYFYWYRQILGQKVEFLVSFYNNEISEKSEIFDDQFSVERPDGSNFTLKIRSTKLEDSAMYFCASSEAQTGTSGGRKDTQYFGPGTRLTVL.

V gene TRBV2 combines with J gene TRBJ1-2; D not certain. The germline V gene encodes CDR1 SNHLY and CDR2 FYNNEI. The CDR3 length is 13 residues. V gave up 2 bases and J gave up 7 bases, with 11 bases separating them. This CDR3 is CASSENHAGGYTF. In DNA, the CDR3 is TGTGCCAGCAGTGAAAACCACGCAGGTGGCTACACCTTC. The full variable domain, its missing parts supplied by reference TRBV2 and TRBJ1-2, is EPEVTQTPSHQVTQMGQEVILRCVPISNHLYFYWYRQILGQKVEFLVSFYNNEISEKSEIFDDQFSVERPDGSNFTLKIRSTKLEDSAMYFCASSENHAGGYTFGSGTRLTVV.

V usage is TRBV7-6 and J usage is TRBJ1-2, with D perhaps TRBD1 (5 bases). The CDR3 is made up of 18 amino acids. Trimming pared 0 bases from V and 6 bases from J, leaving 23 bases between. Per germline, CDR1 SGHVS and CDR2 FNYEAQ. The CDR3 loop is CASSLALAGTRARDGYTF. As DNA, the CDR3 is TGTGCCAGCAGCTTAGCGCTTGCGGGGACCCGAGCGCGGGATGGCTACACCTTC.

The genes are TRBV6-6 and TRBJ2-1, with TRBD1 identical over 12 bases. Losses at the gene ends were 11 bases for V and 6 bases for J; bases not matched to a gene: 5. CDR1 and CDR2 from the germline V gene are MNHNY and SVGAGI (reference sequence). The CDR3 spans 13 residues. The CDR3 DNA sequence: TGTGCCCACACGGGACAGGGGGCCAATGAGCAGTTCTTC. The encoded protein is CAHTGQGANEQFF.

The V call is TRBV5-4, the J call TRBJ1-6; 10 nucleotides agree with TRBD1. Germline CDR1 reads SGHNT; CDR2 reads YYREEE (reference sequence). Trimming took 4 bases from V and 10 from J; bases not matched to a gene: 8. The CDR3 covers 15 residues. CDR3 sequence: CASSPRDRGESPLHF. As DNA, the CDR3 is TGTGCCAGCAGCCCCCGGGACAGGGGTGAATCACCCCTCCACTTT.

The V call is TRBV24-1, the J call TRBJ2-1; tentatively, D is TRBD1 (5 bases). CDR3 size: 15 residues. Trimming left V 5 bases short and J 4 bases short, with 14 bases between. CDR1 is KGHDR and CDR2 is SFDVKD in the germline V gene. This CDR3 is CATSAPGAGYNEQFF. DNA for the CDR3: TGTGCCACCAGTGCTCCTGGGGCTGGGTACAATGAGCAGTTCTTC.

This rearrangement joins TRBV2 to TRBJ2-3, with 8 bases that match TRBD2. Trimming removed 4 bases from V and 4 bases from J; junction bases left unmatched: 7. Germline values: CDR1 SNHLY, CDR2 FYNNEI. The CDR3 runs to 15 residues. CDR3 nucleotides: TGTGCCAGCAGTGCAGAAGCGGGGGCGGCAGATACGCAGTATTTT. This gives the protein CASSAEAGAADTQYF.

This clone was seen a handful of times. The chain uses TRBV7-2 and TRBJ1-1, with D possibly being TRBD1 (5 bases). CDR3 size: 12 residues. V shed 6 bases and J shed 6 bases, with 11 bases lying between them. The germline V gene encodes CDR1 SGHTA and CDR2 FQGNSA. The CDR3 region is CASRSRGAEAFF. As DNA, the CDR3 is TGTGCCAGCAGAAGCCGGGGGGCTGAAGCTTTCTTT.

CDR3 sequence (DNA): TGCGCCAGCCACATTGGACAGGGGGGGAATGAGCAGTTCTTC. Amino acid sequence: CASHIGQGGNEQFF. The rearrangement uses TRBV5-1 and TRBJ2-1; TRBD1 matches 10 bases. Germline trimming cut 7 bases from V and 7 bases from J; bases unmatched to any gene: 8. The CDR3 covers 14 residues. CDR1 is SGHRS and CDR2 is YFSETQ in the germline V gene.

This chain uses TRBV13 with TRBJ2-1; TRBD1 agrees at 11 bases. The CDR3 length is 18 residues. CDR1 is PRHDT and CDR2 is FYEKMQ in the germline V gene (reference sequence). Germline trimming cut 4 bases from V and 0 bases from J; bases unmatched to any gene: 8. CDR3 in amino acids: CASSSIGQGASSYNEQFF. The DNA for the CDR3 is TGTGCCAGCAGCTCAATCGGACAGGGGGCCTCCTCCTACAATGAGCAGTTCTTC.

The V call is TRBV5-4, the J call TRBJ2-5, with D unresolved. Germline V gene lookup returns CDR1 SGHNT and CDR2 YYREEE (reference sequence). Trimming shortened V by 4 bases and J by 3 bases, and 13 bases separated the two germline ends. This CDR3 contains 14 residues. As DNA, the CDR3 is TGTGCCAGCAGCCTAGGTCCTGTAGAAGAGACCCAGTACTTC. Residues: CASSLGPVEETQYF.

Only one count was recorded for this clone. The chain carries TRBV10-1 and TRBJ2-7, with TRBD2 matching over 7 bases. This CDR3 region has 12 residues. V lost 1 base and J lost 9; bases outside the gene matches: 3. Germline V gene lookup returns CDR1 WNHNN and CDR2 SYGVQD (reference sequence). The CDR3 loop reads CASSEFGLVQYF. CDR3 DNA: TGCGCCAGCAGTGAGTTCGGACTAGTGCAGTACTTC.

The CDR3 nucleotides read TGTGCCAGTAGTATCGGTAGGGGGCTTTACGAGCAGTACTTC. It translates to CASSIGRGLYEQYF. V and J are TRBV19 and TRBJ2-7, with 7 bases lining up with TRBD1. Germline V gene lookup returns CDR1 LNHDA and CDR2 SQIVND (reference sequence). J gave up 4 bases and V 3 bases, and 6 bases lay outside the gene matches. The CDR3 covers 14 residues.

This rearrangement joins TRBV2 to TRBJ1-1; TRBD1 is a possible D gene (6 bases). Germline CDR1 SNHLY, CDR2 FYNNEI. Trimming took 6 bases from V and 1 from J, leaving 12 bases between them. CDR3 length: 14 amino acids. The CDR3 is CASSQTTGNTEAFF. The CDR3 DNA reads TGTGCCAGCAGCCAAACGACAGGGAACACTGAAGCTTTCTTT.

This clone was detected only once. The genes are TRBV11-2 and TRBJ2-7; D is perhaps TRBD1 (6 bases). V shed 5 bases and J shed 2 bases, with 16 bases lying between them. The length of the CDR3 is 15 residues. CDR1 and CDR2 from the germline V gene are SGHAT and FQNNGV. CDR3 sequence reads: CASSRSGVTPYEQYF. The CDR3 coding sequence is TGTGCCAGCAGCCGTTCAGGGGTAACTCCCTACGAGCAGTACTTC.